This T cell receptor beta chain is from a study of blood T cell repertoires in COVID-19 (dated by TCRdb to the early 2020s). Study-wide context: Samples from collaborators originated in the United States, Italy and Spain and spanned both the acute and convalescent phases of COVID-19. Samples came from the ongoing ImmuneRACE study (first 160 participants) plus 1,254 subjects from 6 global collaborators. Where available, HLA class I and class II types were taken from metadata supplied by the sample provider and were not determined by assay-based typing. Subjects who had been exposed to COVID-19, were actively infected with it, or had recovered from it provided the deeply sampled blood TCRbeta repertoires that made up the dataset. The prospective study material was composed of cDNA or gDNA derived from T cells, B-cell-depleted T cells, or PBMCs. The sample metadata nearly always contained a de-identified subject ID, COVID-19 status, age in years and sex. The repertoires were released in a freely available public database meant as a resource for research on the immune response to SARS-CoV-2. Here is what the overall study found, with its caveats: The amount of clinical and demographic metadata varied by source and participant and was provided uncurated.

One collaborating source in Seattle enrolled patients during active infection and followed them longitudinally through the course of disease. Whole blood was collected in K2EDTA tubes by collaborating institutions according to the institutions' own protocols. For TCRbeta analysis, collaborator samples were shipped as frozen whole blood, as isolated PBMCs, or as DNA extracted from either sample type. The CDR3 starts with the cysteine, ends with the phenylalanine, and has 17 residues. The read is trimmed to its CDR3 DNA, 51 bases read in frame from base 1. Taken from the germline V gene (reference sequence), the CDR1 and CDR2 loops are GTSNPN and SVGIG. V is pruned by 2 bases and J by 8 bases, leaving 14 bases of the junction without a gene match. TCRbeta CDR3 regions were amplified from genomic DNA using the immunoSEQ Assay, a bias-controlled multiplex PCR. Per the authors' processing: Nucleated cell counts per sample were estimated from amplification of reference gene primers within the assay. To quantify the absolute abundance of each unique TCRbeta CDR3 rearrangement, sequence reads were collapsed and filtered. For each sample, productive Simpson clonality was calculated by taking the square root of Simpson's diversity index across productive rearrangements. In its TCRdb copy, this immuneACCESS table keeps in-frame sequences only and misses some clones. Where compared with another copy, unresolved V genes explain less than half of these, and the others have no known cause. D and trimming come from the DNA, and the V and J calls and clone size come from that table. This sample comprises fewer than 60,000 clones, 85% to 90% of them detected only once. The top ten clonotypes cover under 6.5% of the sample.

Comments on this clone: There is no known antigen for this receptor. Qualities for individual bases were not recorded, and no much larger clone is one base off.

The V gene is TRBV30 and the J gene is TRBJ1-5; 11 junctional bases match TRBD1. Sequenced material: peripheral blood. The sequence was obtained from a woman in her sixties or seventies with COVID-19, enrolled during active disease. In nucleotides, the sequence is TGTGCCTGGAGTCCACGAGGGGGGACAGGGGGTATTAAGCCCCAGCATTTT. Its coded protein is CAWSPRGGTGGIKPQHF.